This TCR beta chain is from a study of early T cells in non-severe SARS-CoV-2 infection (dated by TCRdb to the early 2020s). For the wider study: Because TCR sequencing relied on bulk RNA taken from unsorted whole blood, pairing of alpha and beta chains was not possible. Summary of the overall study and its limitations: VDJdb matching was skewed toward anti-spike CD8 responses and likely underestimated virus-specific expansions by missing private and CD4 specificities.

The library was made by 5' RACE. The reads were generated on a NextSeq 500. In the TCR library protocol, unique molecular identifiers were attached to individual cDNA molecules to correct for PCR bias and sequencing error. Both TCR alpha and beta chains were sequenced, and tight co-correlation was observed between alpha and beta sequence abundances in each sample. The paper's processing steps were these. V gene, J gene and CDR3 annotation of TCR sequences was performed with Decombinator V4. Expanded TCRs were defined as changing significantly between any two time points under a Poisson model with p below 0.0001. Abundances of TCRs were expressed as counts per million after normalisation to the total number of TCRs sequenced in each sample. TRAV1-2 paired with TRAJ12, TRAJ20 or TRAJ33 defined MAIT TCRs, while TRAV10 paired with TRAJ18 defined iNKT TCRs. VDJdb, accessed 1 November 2021, was searched for CMV, EBV and SARS-CoV-2 annotated TCRs, excluding TCRs annotated for multiple antigens. The public reads were run again by TCRdb, first through fastp at Q25 and then through MiXCR, and only productive beta chains were kept. Each entry merges the rows of one CDR3 protein and shows their most common DNA and genes. It is TCRdb's table, rather than the study itself, that gives the V and J calls and clone size. In this sample the table shows tens of thousands of distinct CDR3 sequences, roughly 12% of which occur a single time. 2.5% to 3.5% of the sample goes to the ten largest clones.

V is cut back by 4 bases and J by 5 bases, with 11 bases in the junction unmatched. The CDR1 and CDR2 encoded by the germline V gene are SGDLS and YYNGEE. The cysteine opens and the phenylalanine closes a CDR3 of 16 amino acids. The CDR3 DNA has 48 bases and is translated from base 1. A case-control design nested within a healthcare worker cohort in London, UK, was used, with weekly nasopharyngeal swab PCR tests and blood sampling performed. Between 23 and 31 March 2020, the week of the UK lockdown, healthcare workers were enrolled and then followed up weekly for as long as 16 weeks. As to this clonotype: Its target antigen remains unknown. No base-level quality is on record; no much larger clone is a single base apart.

Sequenced here: whole blood, sampled at baseline. This clonotype was obtained from an adult who was a healthcare worker with PCR-confirmed SARS-CoV-2 infection or an uninfected control (not recorded which). The V and J segments used are TRBV9 and TRBJ2-1; TRBD2 lines up with 8 middle nucleotides. The CDR3 region: CASSPLAGGLDNEQFF. The bases are TGTGCCAGCAGCCCGCTCGCGGGGGGCCTCGACAATGAGCAGTTCTTC.